These 25 T cell receptor beta chains came from one sample sequenced in a study of cytomegalovirus exposure and HLA in healthy donors. In the PCR, 60 Vbeta and 13 Jbeta primers were used. Here immunoSEQ multiplex PCR was the method, and the copy in TCRdb shows in-frame clones only, minus some. The table has some 85,000 clones, about 78% seen once. The sequenced sample was PBMCs. The source of these receptors is a young man in good health and CMV-seropositive.

A single count supports this clone. V usage is TRBV19 and J usage is TRBJ1-5; D gene ambiguous. Germline V gene sequence: CDR1 LNHDA, CDR2 SQIVND (reference sequence). The CDR3 consists of 14 residues. The V end was cut by 2 bases, the J end by 0 bases, with 5 bases between. The CDR3 spells CASSITDSNQPQHF. Here the CDR3 DNA reads TGTGCCAGTAGTATAACAGATAGCAATCAGCCCCAGCATTTT.

The V gene is TRBV7-9, the J gene TRBJ2-1; maybe TRBD2 (5 bases). V lost 3 bases, J lost 8 bases, and 11 bases lay in between. The CDR3 has 13 residues. The V gene's germline CDR1 is SEHNR and CDR2 FQNEAQ (reference sequence). CDR3 DNA: TGTGCCAGCAGCTTCAAGGGAGCGGATGAGCAGTTCTTC. Protein: CASSFKGADEQFF.

The CDR3 sequence: CASSSYELASYEQYF. For the CDR3, the DNA is TGTGCCAGCAGCTCCTATGAGCTAGCCTCCTACGAGCAGTACTTC. The rearrangement links TRBV7-2 to TRBJ2-7; TRBD2 might be the D (5 bases). Trimming removed 4 bases from V and 0 bases from J, with 13 bases in between. This CDR3 is built from 15 residues. Per the germline V gene, CDR1 is SGHTA and CDR2 is FQGNSA.

V and J are TRBV4-1 and TRBJ1-2, with D unclear. This CDR3 region has 13 residues. Germline V gene lookup returns CDR1 MGHRA and CDR2 YSYEKL. V lost 8 bases, J lost 5 bases, and 15 bases lay in between. The CDR3 coding sequence is TGCGCCAGCGGTCCAGGAGGCGAGTATGGCTACACCTTC. It encodes CASGPGGEYGYTF.

Written as DNA, the CDR3 is TGTGCCAGCAGTGGGCTAGCGGGAGGGGGAGAGCAGTACTTC. Protein sequence: CASSGLAGGGEQYF. The chain uses TRBV6-1 and TRBJ2-7; 12 nucleotides match TRBD2. V gave up 4 bases and J gave up 7 bases; unmatched junction bases: 5. Germline V gives CDR1 MNHNS, CDR2 SASEGT. CDR3 length: 14 residues.

This clone came up a few times. V and J are TRBV5-4 and TRBJ2-7; TRBD2 matches at 12 bases. CDR1 and CDR2 from the germline V gene are SGHNT and YYREEE (reference sequence). Germline trimming cut 4 bases from V and 6 bases from J; bases unmatched to any gene: 14. The CDR3 length is 17 residues. The CDR3 DNA is TGTGCCAGCAGCCCCAAAGGCCAACTAGCGGGAGGACTCGAGCAGTACTTC. Translating it yields CASSPKGQLAGGLEQYF.

This chain links TRBV29-1 with TRBJ1-2; TRBD1 is a possible D gene (6 bases). Germline V lookup: CDR1 SQVTM, CDR2 ANQGSEA. The CDR3 runs to 11 residues. The V and J ends lost 7 bases and 6 bases respectively, with 12 bases between them. The CDR3 region is CSGLDRDGYTF. CDR3 sequence (DNA): TGCAGCGGGTTGGACAGAGATGGCTACACCTTC.

V is TRBV6-5 and J is TRBJ1-2; 8 bases map to TRBD1. Germline CDR1 is MNHEY and CDR2 is SVGAGI. This CDR3 spans 14 amino acids. With V trimmed by 2 bases and J by 2 bases, 1 base remained unmatched. CDR3 coding DNA: TGTGCCAGCAGTTACCGGACAGGGAACTATGGCTACACCTTC. This translates into CASSYRTGNYGYTF.

The chain uses TRBV5-1 and TRBJ2-1; TRBD2 aligns across 7 bases. From germline, CDR1 is SGHRS and CDR2 YFSETQ. The V and J ends lost 0 bases and 5 bases, in that order; junction bases with no gene match: 2. This CDR3 contains 14 residues. CDR3 nucleotide sequence: TGCGCCAGCAGCTTGGAGGCGGGAGACAATGAGCAGTTCTTC. It is translated as CASSLEAGDNEQFF. Full variable domain (outside the CDR3, taken from reference TRBV5-1 and TRBJ2-1): KAGVTQTPRYLIKTRGQQVTLSCSPISGHRSVSWYQQTPGQGLQFLFEYFSETQRNKGNFPGRFSGRQFSNSRSEMNVSTLELGDSALYLCASSLEAGDNEQFFGPGTRLTVL.

Details on this clone: In the same sample, other DNA sequences code for this CDR3. The chain employs TRBV9 and TRBJ2-6; D call uncertain. V lost 1 base and J 1 base, leaving 6 bases between the germline ends. The CDR3 has 15 amino acids. Germline CDR1 and CDR2: SGDLS and YYNGEE. The CDR3 here is CASSVRGSGANVLTF. The CDR3 DNA follows: TGTGCCAGCAGCGTAAGAGGATCTGGGGCCAACGTCCTGACTTTC.

A few counts support this clone. V and J are TRBV11-3 and TRBJ2-3; D possibly corresponds to TRBD2 (6 bases). V was pared by 5 bases and J by 5 bases, with 8 bases between. Germline loops: CDR1 SGHNT, CDR2 YENEEA. This CDR3 is built from 12 residues. CDR3 sequence: CASSAGGDTQYF. The DNA of the CDR3 is TGTGCCAGCAGCGCCGGGGGAGATACGCAGTATTTT. Looking up the rest from reference TRBV11-3 and TRBJ2-3 gives the full variable domain: EAGVVQSPRYKIIEKKQPVAFWCNPISGHNTLYWYLQNLGQGPELLIRYENEEAVDDSQLPKDRFSAERLKGVDSTLKIQPAELGDSAVYLCASSAGGDTQYFGPGTRLTVL.

The chain uses TRBV28 and TRBJ2-7, with 8 positions matching TRBD1. CDR1 is MDHEN and CDR2 is SYDVKM in the germline V gene. J lost 3 bases, V lost 6 bases, and 7 bases had no gene match. This CDR3 contains 14 residues. This chain's CDR3 is CASRPGTGHYEQYF. CDR3 nucleotide sequence: TGTGCCAGCAGACCCGGGACAGGTCACTACGAGCAGTACTTC.

The genes are TRBV6-5 and TRBJ2-3, with TRBD2 identical over 9 bases. CDR1 and CDR2 from the germline V gene are MNHEY and SVGAGI. The CDR3 extends over 15 amino acids. The V and J ends lost 4 bases and 2 bases, in that order; junction bases with no gene match: 4. CDR3 loop: CASSSWTSATDTQYF. Here the CDR3 DNA reads TGTGCCAGCAGTTCCTGGACTAGCGCCACAGATACGCAGTATTTT.

V gene TRBV29-1 combines with J gene TRBJ1-1; possibly TRBD1 for D (5 bases). V lost 5 bases to trimming and J lost 0 bases, with 10 bases between them. This CDR3 contains 13 residues. The germline V gene has CDR1 SQVTM and CDR2 ANQGSEA. For the CDR3, the DNA is TGCAGCGTTTCAGGGAACTTGAACACTGAAGCTTTCTTT. Protein: CSVSGNLNTEAFF.

J is TRBJ1-2 and V is TRBV10-3; no firm D call. CDR3 size: 13 residues. Deletions cut 6 bases from V and 5 bases from J, with 13 bases between. CDR1 and CDR2 from the germline V gene are ENHRY and SYGVKD. CDR3 coding DNA: TGTGCCATCAGCAACGGGTTAACGTATGGCTACACCTTC. This translates into CAISNGLTYGYTF.

The genes are TRBV7-6 and TRBJ1-1; tentatively, D is TRBD1 (6 bases). CDR1 and CDR2 from the germline V gene are SGHVS and FNYEAQ. The CDR3 sequence is 14 residues long. The V end was cut by 5 bases, the J end by 1 base, with 11 bases between. The CDR3 nucleotides read TGTGCCAGCAGCCCCAGGGGTTCGAACACTGAAGCTTTCTTT. Amino acid sequence: CASSPRGSNTEAFF.

The chain combines TRBV7-6 with TRBJ2-7, with D possibly TRBD1 on 5 matching bases. Per germline, CDR1 SGHVS and CDR2 FNYEAQ. V was clipped by 5 bases and J by 1 base, with 15 bases between them. The CDR3 extends over 15 amino acids. The CDR3 spells CASSQGVVPSYEQYF. The CDR3, as DNA: TGTGCCAGCAGCCAAGGGGTTGTTCCGTCCTACGAGCAGTACTTC.

CDR3: CASSLLSGPNTEAFF. In DNA form, the CDR3 reads TGTGCCAGCAGCCTCTTGTCTGGCCCAAACACTGAAGCTTTCTTT. The gene calls are TRBV4-2 and TRBJ1-1; D is unclear. This CDR3 region has 15 residues. V was trimmed by 4 bases and J by 2 bases, leaving 14 bases between them. Per germline, CDR1 LGHNA and CDR2 YNFKEQ.

V is TRBV10-1 and J is TRBJ2-7; D possibly corresponds to TRBD1 (6 bases). Trimming removed 3 bases from V and 3 bases from J, with 9 bases in between. The CDR3 is 13 amino acids. CDR1 and CDR2 from the germline V gene are WNHNN and SYGVQD (reference sequence). CDR3: CASSEGGNYEQYF. Here the CDR3 DNA reads TGCGCCAGCAGTGAAGGGGGAAACTACGAGCAGTACTTC.

The chain links TRBV7-6 to TRBJ2-7, with 8 bases fitting TRBD1. This CDR3 has 15 residues. CDR1 and CDR2 (germline): SGHVS, FNYEAQ. V was clipped by 1 base and J by 0 bases; unmatched bases: 2. The CDR3: CASSLVGTGSYEQYF. DNA of the CDR3: TGTGCCAGCAGCTTAGTCGGGACAGGCTCCTACGAGCAGTACTTC. Combining the CDR3 with reference TRBV7-6 and TRBJ2-7 gives the whole variable domain GAGVSQSPRYKVTKRGQDVALRCDPISGHVSLYWYRQALGQGPEFLTYFNYEAQQDKSGLPNDRFSAERPEGSISTLTIQRTEQRDSAMYRCASSLVGTGSYEQYFGPGTRLTVT.

The chain joins TRBV6-4 to TRBJ2-3; 8 bases align to TRBD1. Germline V gives CDR1 MRHNA, CDR2 SNTAGT. This CDR3 is built from 13 residues. V trimming: 0 bases; J trimming: 12 bases; junction bases outside the gene matches: 5. DNA of the CDR3: TGTGCCAGCAGTGACTCAAGGACAGGGATACAGTATTTT. Amino acid sequence: CASSDSRTGIQYF.

V is TRBV7-9 and J is TRBJ1-3; weak D call: TRBD1 (5 bases). This CDR3 comprises 15 residues. The germline gives CDR1 SEHNR, CDR2 FQNEAQ (reference sequence). Trimming took off 3 bases at V and 0 bases at J, with 9 bases between the two ends. The CDR3 spells CASSFGGFSGNTIYF. In DNA, the CDR3 is TGTGCCAGCAGCTTTGGGGGGTTCTCTGGAAACACCATATATTTT. Full variable domain (missing parts from reference TRBV7-9 and TRBJ1-3): DTGVSQNPRHKITKRGQNVTFRCDPISEHNRLYWYRQTLGQGPEFLTYFQNEAQLEKSRLLSDRFSAERPKGSFSTLEIQRTEQGDSAMYLCASSFGGFSGNTIYFGEGSWLTVV.

The chain combines TRBV6-6 with TRBJ2-3; possibly TRBD2 for D (5 bases). This CDR3 is built from 11 residues. Trimming removed 8 bases at V and 8 bases at J, with 11 bases between. Germline V gene sequence: CDR1 MNHNY, CDR2 SVGAGI (reference sequence). In DNA form, the CDR3 reads TGTGCCAGCCTAATACTAGGTACGCAGTATTTT. Protein sequence: CASLILGTQYF.

This chain joins TRBV5-6 and TRBJ1-2, with TRBD1 as a possible D gene (5 bases). The CDR3 consists of 14 residues. Germline CDR1 SGHDT, CDR2 YYEEEE. Trimming shortened V by 4 bases and J by 7 bases, and 17 bases separated the two germline ends. The CDR3: CASSRSGPMGGYTF. CDR3 bases: TGTGCCAGCAGCCGATCAGGGCCTATGGGTGGCTACACCTTC. Based on the CDR3 plus reference TRBV5-6 and TRBJ1-2, the full variable domain is DAGVTQSPTHLIKTRGQQVTLRCSPKSGHDTVSWYQQALGQGPQFIFQYYEEEERQRGNFPDRFSGHQFPNYSSELNVNALLLGDSALYLCASSRSGPMGGYTFGSGTRLTVV.

The rearrangement links TRBV28 to TRBJ2-3, with TRBD1 identical over 7 bases. J was trimmed by 3 bases and V by 6 bases; bases with no gene match: 12. Germline V gene data show CDR1 as MDHEN and CDR2 as SYDVKM. This CDR3 is 16 amino acids long. The CDR3 DNA reads TGTGCCAGCAGACCTATGGACAGGCGGGTTACAGATACGCAGTATTTT. Residues: CASRPMDRRVTDTQYF.